Sequencing of this TCR beta chain was carried out in a study of OX40 agonist ivuxolimab in advanced cancers. At the level of the whole study: The costimulatory receptor OX40 (CD134) was targeted by ivuxolimab, a fully human IgG2 agonistic monoclonal antibody. Intravenous ivuxolimab was administered to patients every 2 weeks at six dose levels: 0.01, 0.1, 0.3, 1.5, 3 and 10 mg/kg. Of the roughly 51 patients in dose escalation, 19 had hepatocellular carcinoma, some 15 had melanoma, 9 had renal cell carcinoma and 9 had head and neck cancer. The dose-escalation cohort was 82.7% male with a mean age of roughly 60 years, ranging from about 20 to 80. Prior anti-PD-1, anti-PD-L1 or anti-CTLA-4 therapy was permitted, and checkpoint inhibitors had been received by approximately 39% of dose-escalation patients. Partial responses occurred in three dose-escalation patients: two with cutaneous melanoma and one with hepatocellular carcinoma. The purpose of peripheral TCRbeta sequencing was to test whether ivuxolimab changed TCR sequence diversity and led to clonal T-cell expansion. The paper describes the monotherapy dose-escalation part (N = 52 patients) of the phase I trial of ivuxolimab.

Results and caveats for the whole study, not just this receptor: Low levels of normalized T-cell clonal expansion were also seen in some patients who did not respond. After ivuxolimab, expanded clones were on average more numerous among CD8+ T cells than among CD4+ T cells. Partial responders in the 0.1-3.0 mg/kg groups had among the lowest normalized peripheral clonal expansion, especially among CD8+ T cells. At doses of 0.1 to 3.0 mg/kg, clonal expansion of both CD4+ and CD8+ T cells in blood was seen between baseline and week 6. The antigen specificity of the peripheral T cells that underwent clonal expansion was not determined.

This clone was observed a handful of times. Its binding antigen is unknown. Base quality data are lacking; no much larger clone is found one base away. From the cysteine up to the phenylalanine, the CDR3 has a length of 15 residues. The read is trimmed to its CDR3 DNA, 45 bases read in frame from base 1. V has 5 bases trimmed and J has 6 bases trimmed; junction bases matching no gene number 7. Based on the germline V gene, the CDR1 and CDR2 sequences are SGDLS and YYNGEE. For sequencing of the TCRbeta CDR3 region, genomic DNA was extracted from the sorted cells. The immunoSEQ Assay was used for sequencing of TCRbeta CDR3 regions. TCRdb mirrors the immuneACCESS table, restricted to in-frame sequences. Some clones are absent from its copies; in checked studies, under half trace to an unresolved V gene, and the reason for the others is unknown. The sample contains under 60,000 clones, 80% to 90% of them found a single time. Clones ranked in the top ten supply around a third of the sample.

The trial excluded patients who had a history of autoimmune disease or were on systemic immunosuppression. Peripheral blood for TCR sequencing was drawn from every dose cohort at baseline, at cycle 4 day 1 and at cycle 7 day 1. Samples came from an open-label, multicenter, first-in-human phase I dose-escalation trial of ivuxolimab. Adults with locally advanced or metastatic melanoma, renal cell, hepatocellular, or head and neck squamous cell carcinoma were enrolled in the trial. Before TCR sequencing, CD4+ T cells and CD8+ T cells from peripheral blood were sorted into separate populations. This receptor chain uses TRBV9 and TRBJ1-5, with 11 junctional bases fitting TRBD1. The material sequenced was CD4+ or CD8+ T cells sorted from blood, taken in a trial of the OX40 agonist ivuxolimab. This clonotype was sampled from an adult with an advanced solid tumor such as melanoma, head and neck, liver or kidney cancer. CDR3 region: CASSYGQGAGQPQHF. The DNA is as follows: TGTGCCAGCAGTTACGGACAGGGGGCCGGTCAGCCCCAGCATTTT.